A single sample is the source of the 28 T cell receptor beta chains below, sequenced in a study of T cells in tumors after PD-1 blockade. The method was immunoSEQ multiplex PCR; TCRdb's version includes in-frame clones alone and lacks a portion of them. This sample has around 60,000 clones; around 80% occur once, and the top ten carry under 15%. Material: PBMCs, obtained before anti-PD-1 treatment. These receptors were obtained from a human donor with basal cell carcinoma.

The chain combines TRBV9 with TRBJ2-5, with D possibly being TRBD1 (5 bases). The CDR3 consists of 14 residues. The germline CDR1 and CDR2 sequences are SGDLS and YYNGEE. The V end was cut by 0 bases, the J end by 4 bases, with 10 bases between. CDR3 residues: CASSVEAGRETQYF. The CDR3, as DNA: TGTGCCAGCAGCGTAGAGGCAGGGCGAGAGACCCAGTACTTC. Full variable domain (missing parts from reference TRBV9 and TRBJ2-5): DSGVTQTPKHLITATGQRVTLRCSPRSGDLSVYWYQQSLDQGLQFLIQYYNGEERAKGNILERFSAQQFPDLHSELNLSSLELGDSALYFCASSVEAGRETQYFGPGTRLLVL.

This clone has only one observation. This chain joins TRBV4-1 and TRBJ1-5; D remains unclear. Trimming took off 0 bases at V and 7 bases at J, with 10 bases between the two ends. This CDR3 is built from 14 residues. Germline loops: CDR1 MGHRA, CDR2 YSYEKL. CDR3 loop: CASSQEAVAQPQHF. CDR3 DNA sequence: TGCGCCAGCAGCCAAGAAGCGGTTGCCCAGCCCCAGCATTTT.

J is TRBJ1-1 and V is TRBV5-1; a possible D gene is TRBD1 (6 bases). CDR3 length: 12 amino acids. Looked up from germline, CDR1 is SGHRS and CDR2 is YFSETQ. V lost 4 bases to trimming and J lost 3 bases, with 7 bases between them. The DNA for the CDR3 is TGCGCCAGCAGCAACAGGGACACTGAAGCTTTCTTT. Translating it yields CASSNRDTEAFF.

The gene calls are TRBV4-1 and TRBJ1-5, with D tentatively TRBD1 (6 bases). Germline CDR1 MGHRA, CDR2 YSYEKL. The length of the CDR3 is 15 residues. V lost 0 bases, J lost 5 bases, and 11 bases lay in between. The CDR3 DNA reads TGCGCCAGCAGCCAAGATTTTCAGGGGCATCAGCCCCAGCATTTT. It specifies CASSQDFQGHQPQHF.

The chain uses TRBV29-1 and TRBJ2-7; tentatively, D is TRBD2 (6 bases). Trimming left V 1 base short and J 4 bases short, with 11 bases between. Germline CDR1 reads SQVTM; CDR2 reads ANQGSEA. This CDR3 is 13 amino acids long. CDR3 in amino acids: CSVEGGERYEQYF. The CDR3 DNA follows: TGCAGCGTTGAAGGGGGGGAAAGATACGAGCAGTACTTC.

The CDR3, as DNA: TGTGCCAGCAGTTTACTAGCGGGGCTTCACGAGCAGTACTTC. Translated: CASSLLAGLHEQYF. The V gene is TRBV7-3, the J gene TRBJ2-7; 10 bases are shared with TRBD2. The CDR3 extends over 14 amino acids. Germline CDR1 reads SGHTA; CDR2 reads FQGTGA. V lost 6 bases and J lost 5; bases outside the gene matches: 7.

The rearrangement joins TRBV21-1 to TRBJ2-3; the table's TRBD2 call for D was not verified on the DNA. TRBV21-1 is a pseudogene. The CDR3 is 16 residues long. Here the CDR3 reads CASSPEVVPSTDTQYF. The CDR3 DNA reads TGTGCCAGCAGTCCCGAAGTAGTCCCTAGCACAGATACGCAGTATTTT.

This clone appeared a single time. The chain recombines TRBV30 with TRBJ1-1; no reliable D call. V lost 0 bases to trimming and J lost 5 bases, with 16 bases between them. Per germline, CDR1 GTSNPN and CDR2 SVGIG (reference sequence). The CDR3 extends over 15 amino acids. CDR3 nucleotides: TGTGCCTGGAGTGTACTTAGATTGGCGGGAACTGAAGCTTTCTTT. Translated: CAWSVLRLAGTEAFF.

V is TRBV19 and J is TRBJ1-2, with D unclear. The CDR3 is made up of 13 amino acids. In germline, CDR1 is LNHDA, CDR2 SQIVND (reference sequence). Deletions cut 6 bases from V and 4 bases from J, with 12 bases between. CDR3 sequence reads: CASSGPFGYGYTF. The CDR3, as DNA: TGTGCCAGTAGCGGACCTTTTGGCTATGGCTACACCTTC.

This clone was observed a handful of times. The gene calls are TRBV7-9 and TRBJ2-3; 8 bases are a match to TRBD2. The trim removed 8 bases at V and 0 bases at J, leaving 4 bases unmatched. Germline V CDR1 and CDR2: SEHNR, FQNEAQ (reference sequence). The CDR3 consists of 14 residues. DNA of the CDR3: TGTGCCAGCGGTCAGCGGGGGAGCACAGATACGCAGTATTTT. It encodes CASGQRGSTDTQYF.

This chain uses TRBV14 with TRBJ2-7; D unclear. Germline CDR1 and CDR2: SGHDN and FVKESK. Trimming pared 0 bases from V and 2 bases from J, leaving 11 bases between. The CDR3 runs 15 residues. The CDR3 here is CASSQDHGPTYEQYF. The CDR3 coding sequence is TGTGCCAGCAGCCAAGATCACGGACCGACCTACGAGCAGTACTTC.

The chain is built from TRBV6-5 and TRBJ2-2, with TRBD1 matching 7 bases. CDR3 length: 14 amino acids. CDR1 is MNHEY, CDR2 SVGAGI, per germline. J lost 5 bases, V lost 7 bases, and 7 bases had no gene match. CDR3 DNA sequence: TGTGCCAGCATCCTAGACAGGGTTACCGGGGAGCTGTTTTTT. This codes for CASILDRVTGELFF.

This clone was observed at least ten times. The chain uses TRBV3-1 (or the pseudogene TRBV3-2) and TRBJ1-1; 8 bases match TRBD1. After removal of 4 bases from V and 5 bases from J, the junction contained 3 bases not matched to a gene. The germline gives CDR1 LGHDT, CDR2 YNNKEL (reference sequence). There are 13 residues in the CDR3. The DNA for the CDR3 is TGTGCCAGCAGCCTTCGACAGGGGACTGAAGCTTTCTTT. Translating it yields CASSLRQGTEAFF.

The chain employs TRBV18 and TRBJ1-1; the D is unclear. The CDR3 covers 13 residues. V was clipped by 5 bases and J by 0 bases, with 7 bases between them. Germline CDR1 reads KGHSH; CDR2 reads LQKENI. The CDR3 loop reads CASSDKMNTEAFF. In DNA form, the CDR3 reads TGTGCCAGCTCAGACAAGATGAACACTGAAGCTTTCTTT.

This clone was seen only once. This chain joins TRBV9 and TRBJ2-5, with 9 bases that match TRBD2. CDR1 and CDR2 from the germline V gene are SGDLS and YYNGEE. V lost 2 bases and J lost 1; bases outside the gene matches: 3. The CDR3 length is 15 residues. CDR3 in amino acids: CASSVSGGIQETQYF. CDR3 DNA: TGTGCCAGCAGCGTGAGCGGGGGGATCCAAGAGACCCAGTACTTC. Full variable domain (remainder filled in from reference TRBV9 and TRBJ2-5): DSGVTQTPKHLITATGQRVTLRCSPRSGDLSVYWYQQSLDQGLQFLIQYYNGEERAKGNILERFSAQQFPDLHSELNLSSLELGDSALYFCASSVSGGIQETQYFGPGTRLLVL.

The chain couples TRBV7-9 to TRBJ1-4; D unresolved. The germline gives CDR1 SEHNR, CDR2 FQNEAQ (reference sequence). Trimming stripped 5 bases from V and 8 bases from J, with 18 bases between. This CDR3 is built from 15 residues. The CDR3 coding sequence is TGTGCCAGCAGCCAGGCCCTGCCGTCGAGGGAAAAACTGTTTTTT. Encoded protein: CASSQALPSREKLFF.

The chain carries TRBV10-3 and TRBJ2-2; D is undetermined. Germline lookup yields CDR1 ENHRY and CDR2 SYGVKD. Trimming took 0 bases from V and 0 from J, leaving 8 bases between them. The CDR3 extends over 16 amino acids. CDR3 DNA sequence: TGTGCCATCAGTGAGTCGCTGGGAACGAACACCGGGGAGCTGTTTTTT. Amino acids: CAISESLGTNTGELFF.

The rearrangement uses TRBV19 and TRBJ1-2; TRBD1 matches 8 bases. Germline CDR1 and CDR2: LNHDA and SQIVND (reference sequence). J gave up 7 bases and V 6 bases, and 10 bases lay outside the gene matches. CDR3 length: 14 residues. CDR3 nucleotide sequence: TGTGCCAGTAGCAGAGGACAGGGATGGGGTGGCTACACCTTC. Translation gives CASSRGQGWGGYTF.

The gene calls are TRBV9 and TRBJ1-1; 7 bases are shared with TRBD1. Trimming took 4 bases from V and 0 from J; bases not matched to a gene: 3. CDR3 size: 14 residues. Germline values: CDR1 SGDLS, CDR2 YYNGEE. In nucleotides, the CDR3 is TGTGCCAGCAGCTACGGACAGGTGAACACTGAAGCTTTCTTT. Amino acid sequence: CASSYGQVNTEAFF. Full variable domain (remainder filled in from reference TRBV9 and TRBJ1-1): DSGVTQTPKHLITATGQRVTLRCSPRSGDLSVYWYQQSLDQGLQFLIQYYNGEERAKGNILERFSAQQFPDLHSELNLSSLELGDSALYFCASSYGQVNTEAFFGQGTRLTVV.

This clone was counted a few times. This chain links TRBV12-3 or TRBV12-4 with TRBJ1-1, with D perhaps TRBD1 (5 bases). The CDR3 contains 11 residues. V lost 6 bases, J lost 11 bases, and 13 bases lay in between. The CDR3 nucleotides read TGTGCCAGCAGATCGGGGGGGTGGGCTTTCTTT. Protein: CASRSGGWAFF.

The V call is TRBV9, the J call TRBJ2-3, with 10 nucleotides matching TRBD2. Germline trimming cut 2 bases from V and 0 bases from J; bases unmatched to any gene: 3. Germline CDR1 reads SGDLS; CDR2 reads YYNGEE. The CDR3 totals 16 residues. CDR3 DNA sequence: TGTGCCAGCAGCGTTAGCGGGGGGTCTAGCACAGATACGCAGTATTTT. Its translation is CASSVSGGSSTDTQYF.

The genes are TRBV2 and TRBJ2-5; D is uncertain. Trimming removed 3 bases at V and 5 bases at J, with 22 bases between. The CDR3 is 17 amino acids. Germline V CDR1 and CDR2: SNHLY, FYNNEI. The CDR3 DNA follows: TGTGCCAGCAGTGACCACTTCGACCTACCCGAACGGGAGACCCAGTACTTC. Its translation: CASSDHFDLPERETQYF.

This chain uses TRBV5-8 with TRBJ2-3, with a tentative D call TRBD1 (6 bases). This CDR3 is built from 16 residues. The ends were cut back, 0 bases at V and 5 bases at J, with 16 bases in the middle. Germline V lookup: CDR1 SGHTS, CDR2 YDEGEE. The CDR3 here is CASSLGRGMRRDTQYF. For the CDR3, the DNA is TGTGCCAGCAGCTTGGGCAGGGGCATGCGCCGAGATACGCAGTATTTT. The full variable domain, its missing parts supplied by reference TRBV5-8 and TRBJ2-3, is EAGVTQSPTHLIKTRGQQATLRCSPISGHTSVYWYQQALGLGLQFLLWYDEGEERNRGNFPPRFSGRQFPNYSSELNVNALELEDSALYLCASSLGRGMRRDTQYFGPGTRLTVL.

This chain joins TRBV11-3 and TRBJ2-2; tentatively, D is TRBD1 (6 bases). Germline V CDR1 and CDR2: SGHNT, YENEEA. V gave up 7 bases and J gave up 0 bases, with 12 bases separating them. The CDR3 loop spans 15 amino acids. CDR3 in DNA: TGTGCCAGCACCACGGACAGCGCGAACACCGGGGAGCTGTTTTTT. Translated: CASTTDSANTGELFF.

This sequence joins TRBV10-3 and TRBJ1-6; D call uncertain. CDR3 size: 13 residues. Trimming stripped 11 bases from V and 9 bases from J, with 17 bases between. From germline, CDR1 is ENHRY and CDR2 SYGVKD. CDR3 protein: CAASPGKGSPLHF. The CDR3 region has the DNA TGTGCCGCATCCCCGGGGAAGGGTTCACCCCTCCACTTT.

The chain carries TRBV12-5 and TRBJ2-7; the D is unclear. CDR3 size: 11 residues. V dropped 6 bases and J dropped 3 bases, with 6 bases sitting between them. Germline-derived CDR1 and CDR2 are LGHNT and FRNRAP. The DNA of the CDR3 is TGTGCTAGTGGCCTTAACTACGAGCAGTACTTC. Protein: CASGLNYEQYF.

CDR3 bases: TGTGCCAGCAGTGAAATTTACGCAGGCCGGCCCCTCCACTTT. Its protein is CASSEIYAGRPLHF. The rearrangement joins TRBV6-1 to TRBJ1-6, with D unresolved. The CDR3 spans 14 residues. The germline V and J ends were trimmed by 2 bases and 13 bases, with 15 bases remaining between them. CDR1 and CDR2 from the germline V gene are MNHNS and SASEGT.

The chain uses TRBV29-1 and TRBJ2-5; the D is unclear. The CDR3 has 12 residues. Germline CDR1 reads SQVTM; CDR2 reads ANQGSEA. CDR3 nucleotides: TGCAGTTCCGGGTCCCACGGGGAGACCCAGTACTTC. Its protein is CSSGSHGETQYF. Using reference TRBV29-1 and TRBJ2-5 for the parts outside the CDR3, the full variable domain is SAVISQKPSRDICQRGTSLTIQCQVDSQVTMMFWYRQQPGQSLTLIATANQGSEATYESGFVIDKFPISRPNLTFSTLTVSNMSPEDSSIYLCSSGSHGETQYFGPGTRLLVL.